In this sample, the clone carrying this TCR beta chain turned up a few times. Its antigen is as yet unknown. These data belong to a study of CD4 T cells in relation to SARS-CoV-2 and coronaviruses. Study at large: PBMCs were cultured with antigen for roughly 11 days before TCR beta sequencing. Overall study findings and caveats: No donor gave both pre-pandemic and post-infection samples. Roughly 65% of donors had memory CD4+ clonotypes crossrecognizing SARS-CoV-2 and common cold coronavirus spike.

Before the COVID-19 pandemic, during about 2010-2018, CD4+ T cells were taken from unexposed donors. The cells were cultured for about ten days before CD4+ T cells were isolated. Cells permitting, SARS-CoV-2 S/N and four cold-coronavirus spikes were tested on unexposed-donor CD4+ T cells. The V and J ends lost 3 bases and 0 bases respectively, with 8 bases between them. The CDR3 covers 15 residues. Per germline, CDR1 MRHNA and CDR2 SNTAGT. Libraries were prepared by immunoSEQ multiplex PCR; TCRdb keeps only in-frame clonotypes and omits some of them. Among about 19,000 clones listed, 77% were seen once.

Sequenced: CD4+ T cells from PBMCs, cultured in vitro. The chain combines TRBV6-4 with TRBJ2-2; D is perhaps TRBD1 (5 bases). This sequence was found in a human donor in good health. This CDR3 reads CASSDQGTNTGELFF. CDR3 DNA: TGTGCCAGCAGTGATCAGGGAACGAACACCGGGGAGCTGTTTTTT.